Below, 29 T cell receptor beta chains from the same sample are listed, as sequenced in a study of blood T cell repertoires in COVID-19. TCRdb's copy holds only in-frame clones and misses some; the assay was immunoSEQ multiplex PCR. The repertoire holds over 50,000 clones, with approximately 88% as singletons. The sample comprised peripheral blood. Receptors were obtained from a human donor in a cohort sampled during active COVID-19.

This clone was detected only a few times. The chain joins TRBV4-3 to TRBJ1-1; D is ambiguous. The germline gives CDR1 LGHNA, CDR2 YSLEER. The CDR3 contains 16 residues. V lost 0 bases and J lost 6, with 17 bases in between. The CDR3 coding sequence is TGCGCCAGCAGCCAAGATTGGCGGAGTGGTAACGCTGAAGCTTTCTTT. Amino acid sequence: CASSQDWRSGNAEAFF.

This chain joins TRBV5-1 and TRBJ2-5, with 11 bases identical to TRBD2. This CDR3 has 16 residues. Germline loops: CDR1 SGHRS, CDR2 YFSETQ. Trimming removed 2 bases from V and 4 bases from J; junction bases left unmatched: 7. CDR3 coding DNA: TGCGCCAGCAGCTTTGGAACCGGGACTAGCGGAGAGACCCAGTACTTC. It is translated as CASSFGTGTSGETQYF.

V usage is TRBV28 and J usage is TRBJ2-2, with unresolved D. V shed 6 bases and J shed 3 bases, with 2 bases lying between them. The germline gives CDR1 MDHEN, CDR2 SYDVKM. The CDR3 loop spans 11 amino acids. The CDR3 is CASSDTGELFF. In DNA, the CDR3 is TGTGCCAGCAGCGACACCGGGGAGCTGTTTTTT.

V is TRBV29-1 and J is TRBJ2-5; no reliable D call. With 7 bases removed from V and 8 bases from J, the gap between germline ends came to 11 bases. CDR3 length equals 10 residues. CDR1 SQVTM and CDR2 ANQGSEA come from the germline V gene. DNA for the CDR3: TGCAGCGCCCTTTTTCTTACCCAGTACTTC. Its translation is CSALFLTQYF.

The chain recombines TRBV5-1 with TRBJ2-7, with 10 positions matching TRBD2. Germline CDR1 is SGHRS and CDR2 is YFSETQ. The CDR3 sequence is 14 residues long. The V and J ends lost 1 base and 7 bases, in that order; junction bases with no gene match: 5. CDR3 loop: CASSLRGTSVEQYF. CDR3 DNA: TGCGCCAGCAGCTTGAGAGGGACTAGCGTTGAGCAGTACTTC.

CDR3 bases: TGTGCCAGCAGCTTAGGCAGGCAGCGGGGAACCGGGGAGCTGTTTTTT. Protein: CASSLGRQRGTGELFF. This chain uses TRBV5-4 with TRBJ2-2; 7 nucleotides align to TRBD2. The CDR3 consists of 16 residues. After removal of 2 bases from V and 5 bases from J, the junction contained 9 bases not matched to a gene. Germline V gene sequence: CDR1 SGHNT, CDR2 YYREEE (reference sequence).

This clone was counted once. The chain couples TRBV2 to TRBJ2-5, with D possibly being TRBD1 (5 bases). The V gene lost 7 bases and the J gene lost 5 bases, with 14 bases spanning the gap. Germline loops: CDR1 SNHLY, CDR2 FYNNEI. This CDR3 region has 13 residues. CDR3 residues: CASTHDSEETQYF. The CDR3 DNA is TGTGCCAGCACCCACGACAGTGAGGAGACCCAGTACTTC.

This rearrangement joins TRBV3-1 (or the pseudogene TRBV3-2) to TRBJ2-6, with D perhaps matching TRBD2 (6 bases). The germline CDR1 and CDR2 sequences are LGHDT and YNNKEL (reference sequence). Trimming removed 4 bases at V and 1 base at J, with 17 bases between. This CDR3 is built from 18 residues. The CDR3 DNA sequence: TGTGCCAGCAGCCGGGGAGGCAGGCGCAAGTCTGGGGCCAACGTCCTGACTTTC. Residues: CASSRGGRRKSGANVLTF.

The rearrangement links TRBV6-5 to TRBJ2-5; a weak D match, TRBD1 (6 bases). The CDR3 loop spans 14 amino acids. CDR1 is MNHEY, CDR2 SVGAGI, per germline. The V and J ends lost 0 bases and 5 bases respectively, with 10 bases between them. The DNA for the CDR3 is TGTGCCAGCAGTTACTCGGGGGCAGGGGAGACCCAGTACTTC. Protein sequence: CASSYSGAGETQYF.

The rearrangement links TRBV28 to TRBJ2-7; 9 bases line up with TRBD1. The CDR3 is made up of 19 amino acids. Germline values: CDR1 MDHEN, CDR2 SYDVKM. V shed 5 bases, J shed 2 bases, and the junction held 19 bases outside the gene matches. The CDR3 DNA sequence: TGTGCCAGCAGTCTCCACGGGACAGGGAGAGGGAAGAATACCTACGAGCAGTACTTC. Translation: CASSLHGTGRGKNTYEQYF.

The chain employs TRBV5-4 and TRBJ2-2, with TRBD2 identical over 14 bases. This CDR3 is 16 amino acids long. CDR1 and CDR2 from the germline V gene are SGHNT and YYREEE (reference sequence). Losses at the gene ends were 4 bases for V and 6 bases for J; bases not matched to a gene: 5. CDR3 protein: CASSHRGLAGAGELFF. DNA of the CDR3: TGTGCCAGCAGCCACAGGGGACTAGCGGGAGCCGGGGAGCTGTTTTTT.

The CDR3 DNA sequence: TGCGCCAGCAGAGGACTAGCGGGAGGTGTGGATACGCAGTATTTT. Translating it yields CASRGLAGGVDTQYF. This chain connects TRBV10-2 to TRBJ2-3; 14 bases are a match to TRBD2. The CDR3 spans 15 residues. V gave up 6 bases and J gave up 6 bases; unmatched junction bases: 5. CDR1 and CDR2 from the germline V gene are WSHSY and SAAADI.

This chain connects TRBV29-1 to TRBJ2-7; D possibly corresponds to TRBD1 (6 bases). Germline values: CDR1 SQVTM, CDR2 ANQGSEA. The CDR3 sequence is 14 residues long. Trimming took off 6 bases at V and 0 bases at J, with 15 bases between the two ends. The CDR3 sequence is CSVRGTTSSYEQYF. The CDR3, as DNA: TGCAGCGTGAGAGGGACAACAAGCTCCTACGAGCAGTACTTC.

This sequence joins TRBV3-1 (or the pseudogene TRBV3-2) and TRBJ2-7, with D maybe TRBD2 (6 bases). The germline V gene has CDR1 LGHDT and CDR2 YNNKEL (reference sequence). The CDR3 loop spans 16 amino acids. The ends were cut back, 4 bases at V and 2 bases at J, with 18 bases in the middle. The CDR3 spells CASSPRWTGVTYEQYF. The CDR3 nucleotides read TGTGCCAGCAGCCCCAGGTGGACGGGAGTGACCTACGAGCAGTACTTC.

This chain connects TRBV18 to TRBJ1-2; D is undetermined. From germline, CDR1 is KGHSH and CDR2 LQKENI. V dropped 6 bases and J dropped 2 bases, with 13 bases sitting between them. This CDR3 spans 14 amino acids. Written as DNA, the CDR3 is TGTGCCAGCTCTCCTACGAGGTCCAACTATGGCTACACCTTC. Amino acid sequence: CASSPTRSNYGYTF. Looking up the rest from reference TRBV18 and TRBJ1-2 gives the full variable domain: NAGVMQNPRHLVRRRGQEARLRCSPMKGHSHVYWYRQLPEEGLKFMVYLQKENIIDESGMPKERFSAEFPKEGPSILRIQQVVRGDSAAYFCASSPTRSNYGYTFGSGTRLTVV.

The chain employs TRBV3-1 (or the pseudogene TRBV3-2) and TRBJ2-5; 14 nucleotides line up with TRBD2. The CDR3 is 17 residues long. J lost 1 base, V lost 0 bases, and 1 base had no gene match. Germline CDR1 reads LGHDT; CDR2 reads YNNKEL (reference sequence). The CDR3 loop is CASSQDGTSGGQETQYF. Here the CDR3 DNA reads TGTGCCAGCAGCCAAGACGGGACTAGCGGGGGCCAAGAGACCCAGTACTTC.

V usage is TRBV6-4 and J usage is TRBJ2-7; D might be TRBD2 (5 bases). Germline V gene sequence: CDR1 MRHNA, CDR2 SNTAGT. The germline V and J ends were trimmed by 9 bases and 1 base, with 13 bases remaining between them. This CDR3 has 13 amino acids. The CDR3 DNA reads as TGTGCCAGTCGTGGGTCGGGGTCCTACGAGCAGTACTTC. It yields the protein CASRGSGSYEQYF.

The chain joins TRBV6-5 to TRBJ2-7; D unclear. V was trimmed by 8 bases and J by 3 bases, leaving 14 bases between them. The CDR3 runs 13 residues. Germline V gives CDR1 MNHEY, CDR2 SVGAGI. CDR3 in DNA: TGTGCCAGCGCCGAAGACCGACTCTACGAGCAGTACTTC. Translating it yields CASAEDRLYEQYF.

This chain connects TRBV3-1 (or the pseudogene TRBV3-2) to TRBJ2-6, with 10 bases aligning to TRBD1. CDR1 is LGHDT and CDR2 is YNNKEL in the germline V gene (reference sequence). CDR3 size: 21 residues. Losses at the gene ends were 1 base for V and 1 base for J; bases not matched to a gene: 13. This CDR3 is CASSQAFPTGTGASGANVLTF. The CDR3 bases are TGTGCCAGCAGCCAAGCCTTTCCGACCGGGACAGGGGCATCTGGGGCCAACGTCCTGACTTTC.

Sample share makes this clone medium-sized. The chain combines TRBV6-5 with TRBJ1-3, with a tentative D call TRBD1 (6 bases). This CDR3 spans 12 amino acids. Germline V CDR1 and CDR2: MNHEY, SVGAGI. V was shortened by 11 bases and J by 2 bases, with 10 bases between the two germline ends. CDR3 region: CAEGQTGNTIYF. In nucleotides, the CDR3 is TGTGCCGAAGGACAGACTGGAAACACCATATATTTT.

V and J are TRBV24-1 and TRBJ2-1, with 7 positions matching TRBD2. CDR3 length equals 15 residues. The V gene's germline CDR1 is KGHDR and CDR2 SFDVKD. Trimming at V came to 1 base and at J to 7 bases, leaving 6 bases not matched to a gene. CDR3: CATSDLSQGGNEQFF. The CDR3 DNA reads TGTGCCACCAGTGATTTATCGCAGGGAGGGAATGAGCAGTTCTTC.

The DNA for the CDR3 is TGTGCCAGCAGCGTAGCGGGTCCCCCGGAGACTGAAGCTTTCTTT. Residues: CASSVAGPPETEAFF. V and J are TRBV9 and TRBJ1-1; D remains ambiguous. V was clipped by 0 bases and J by 5 bases, with 14 bases between them. Germline V CDR1 and CDR2: SGDLS, YYNGEE. This CDR3 has 15 residues.

The chain carries TRBV7-2 and TRBJ1-5, with D perhaps TRBD1 (5 bases). The length of the CDR3 is 16 residues. Trimming cost V 1 base and J 6 bases, with 16 bases left between them. The germline gives CDR1 SGHTA, CDR2 FQGNSA. CDR3: CASSLDDRGGSQPQHF. CDR3 in DNA: TGTGCCAGCAGCTTAGATGACCGGGGGGGGAGTCAGCCCCAGCATTTT.

In its sample, this clone was seen a few times. This sequence joins TRBV6-2 or TRBV6-3 and TRBJ2-1, with 10 bases lining up with TRBD2. J gave up 9 bases and V 0 bases, and 11 bases lay outside the gene matches. The CDR3 is 17 amino acids. CDR1 and CDR2 (germline): MNHEY, SVGEGT. Here the CDR3 DNA reads TGTGCCAGCAGTTACTCCGTGGGGAGCGGGGGGGCCGTTGAGCAGTTCTTC. Translated: CASSYSVGSGGAVEQFF.

The chain's CDR3 is CASSPPFGGRAYNEQFF. CDR3 nucleotides: TGTGCCAGCTCACCGCCTTTTGGGGGGAGAGCCTACAATGAGCAGTTCTTC. The V and J genes are TRBV18 and TRBJ2-1; possibly TRBD2 for D (6 bases). Trimming left V 3 bases short and J 2 bases short, with 17 bases between. CDR3 length: 17 amino acids. Germline V gene sequence: CDR1 KGHSH, CDR2 LQKENI.

The chain links TRBV7-2 to TRBJ2-1; 15 nucleotides line up with TRBD2. Germline CDR1 and CDR2: SGHTA and FQGNSA. Germline trimming cut 4 bases from V and 12 bases from J; bases unmatched to any gene: 10. This CDR3 has 16 amino acids. The DNA for the CDR3 is TGTGCCAGCAGCTCACCTCCGGGACTAGCGGGGGGCGGGCAGTTCTTC. This codes for CASSSPPGLAGGGQFF. The full variable domain, its missing parts supplied by reference TRBV7-2 and TRBJ2-1, is GAGVSQSPSNKVTEKGKDVELRCDPISGHTALYWYRQSLGQGLEFLIYFQGNSAPDKSGLPSDRFSAERTGGSVSTLTIQRTQQEDSAVYLCASSSPPGLAGGGQFFGPGTRLTVL.

This chain uses TRBV4-2 with TRBJ1-4, with D uncertain. This CDR3 is 16 amino acids long. From germline, CDR1 is LGHNA and CDR2 YNFKEQ. The V gene lost 4 bases and the J gene lost 3 bases, with 15 bases spanning the gap. The CDR3 sequence is CASSPQPQASNEKLFF. Here the CDR3 DNA reads TGTGCCAGCAGCCCCCAACCTCAGGCTTCTAATGAAAAACTGTTTTTT.

The genes are TRBV7-9 and TRBJ2-7; 8 positions match TRBD1. Per the germline V gene, CDR1 is SEHNR and CDR2 is FQNEAQ (reference sequence). V dropped 4 bases and J dropped 6; count of bases not matched to a gene: 2. CDR3 length equals 12 residues. This CDR3 is CASSSQGGEQYF. Here the CDR3 DNA reads TGTGCCAGCAGCTCACAGGGGGGCGAGCAGTACTTC.

The rearrangement links TRBV12-2 to TRBJ1-2. TRBV12-2 is described as a pseudogene. The CDR3 runs to 17 residues. The DNA for the CDR3 is TGTGCAAGTCGCTTCCGACCTACCGGGACTACACTCTATGGCTACACCTTC. Amino acid sequence: CASRFRPTGTTLYGYTF.